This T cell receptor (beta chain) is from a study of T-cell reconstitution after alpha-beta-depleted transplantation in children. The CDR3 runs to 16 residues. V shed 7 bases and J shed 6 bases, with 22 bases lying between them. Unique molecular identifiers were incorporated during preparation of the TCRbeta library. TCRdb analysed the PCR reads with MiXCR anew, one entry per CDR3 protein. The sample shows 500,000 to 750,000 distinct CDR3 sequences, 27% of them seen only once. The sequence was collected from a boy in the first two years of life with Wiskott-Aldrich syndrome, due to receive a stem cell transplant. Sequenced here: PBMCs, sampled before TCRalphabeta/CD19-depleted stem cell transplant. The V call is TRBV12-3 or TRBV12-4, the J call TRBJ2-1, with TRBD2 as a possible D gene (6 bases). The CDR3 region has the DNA TGTGCCAGCATCCCAATATTTATGGGGGGACTCAATGAGCAGTTCTTC. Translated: CASIPIFMGGLNEQFF.